These T cell receptor beta chains were read from a single sample in a study of T cell changes during pregnancy in multiple sclerosis. Only in-frame clones appear in the TCRdb table, and some are missing; sequencing was by immunoSEQ multiplex PCR. The table lists around 69,000 clones, 90% of them singletons. Sequencing was performed on peripheral blood, taken in the second trimester of pregnancy. The receptors were gathered from a female donor in good health, enrolled as a control in a pregnancy study. Each CDR3 is given with its conserved first and last residue. Fields, in order: D gene, V gene, clone size, J gene, CDR3 DNA, CDR3 protein. The D gene is left open where the match is weak. Only some rows state a clone size, as once, few, many or a class for expanded clones.

.	TRBV18	.	TRBJ1-1	TGTGCCAGCTCACCACTAAGGGGAGAAGCTTTCTTT	CASSPLRGEAFF
TRBD1	TRBV5-6	.	TRBJ1-3	TGTGCCAGCAGCTTGACGGACAGGGCTGGAAACACCATATATTTT	CASSLTDRAGNTIYF
TRBD1	TRBV13	.	TRBJ1-1	TGTGCCAGCAGGCCACAGGGGGCTGGGAACACTGAAGCTTTCTTT	CASRPQGAGNTEAFF
.	TRBV14	.	TRBJ1-3	TGTGCCAGCAGCCAAGATTTTACGAGCTCTGGAAACACCATATATTTT	CASSQDFTSSGNTIYF
TRBD2	TRBV27	.	TRBJ2-1	TGTGCCAGCAGATTTAGCGGGATAGGTAATGAGCAGTTCTTC	CASRFSGIGNEQFF
.	TRBV5-1	.	TRBJ1-4	TGCGCCAGCAGCGCAACGGGCCCCACGATCCGGAGGGCTAATGAAAAACTGTTTTTT	CASSATGPTIRRANEKLFF
.	TRBV6-4	few	TRBJ1-1	TGTGCCAGCAGAGTAGACAGAATGAACACTGAAGCTTTCTTT	CASRVDRMNTEAFF
.	TRBV27	.	TRBJ1-5	TGTGCCAGCAGCCCCGGGGGGGACCGAAGGCAGCCCCAGCATTTT	CASSPGGDRRQPQHF
TRBD2	TRBV7-9	once	TRBJ2-1	TGTGCCAGCGGGGAGGGGAACTACAATGAGCAGTTCTTC	CASGEGNYNEQFF
.	TRBV7-2	.	TRBJ2-2	TGTGCCAGCAAGCAGGGGGGCAGGGTGGACGCCGGGGAGCTGTTTTTT	CASKQGGRVDAGELFF
.	TRBV20-1	.	TRBJ2-7	TGCAGTGCGAGCAGGAACAACGAGCAGTACTTC	CSASRNNEQYF
.	TRBV4-1	.	TRBJ2-1	TGCGCCAGCAGCCAAGATTCCGGGTGGGAGCAGTTCTTC	CASSQDSGWEQFF
.	TRBV7-7	.	TRBJ2-7	TGTGCTAGCAGCTTATTGGTGGGAGCTGGAGAGCAGTACTTC	CASSLLVGAGEQYF
.	TRBV10-1	.	TRBJ1-1	TGCGCCAGCAGTGAGTCATTAAACACTGAAGCTTTCTTT	CASSESLNTEAFF
TRBD1	TRBV27	.	TRBJ2-7	TGTGCCAGCAGGCCCGGGACAGACATTTACGAGCAGTACTTC	CASRPGTDIYEQYF
.	TRBV10-3	.	TRBJ2-7	TGTGCCATCAGGGGTGGGGGGACAGCCACCTACGAGCAGTACTTC	CAIRGGGTATYEQYF
.	TRBV15	once	TRBJ2-3	TGTGCCACCAGCGGACGGGCCGCTGGACAAGATACGCAGTATTTT	CATSGRAAGQDTQYF
.	TRBV14	.	TRBJ2-5	TGTGCCAGCAGCCAAGGGGAGGTTTCTGGAGAGACCCAGTACTTC	CASSQGEVSGETQYF
.	TRBV27	.	TRBJ2-6	TGTGCCAGCAGGCCCATAGCTGGGGCCAACGTCCTGACTTTC	CASRPIAGANVLTF
TRBD1	TRBV18	few	TRBJ1-5	TGTGCCAGCTCAGACGGGACAGGGCCCAATCAGCCCCAGCATTTT	CASSDGTGPNQPQHF
.	TRBV19	.	TRBJ1-2	TGTGCCAGTAGTATAGACCCCCTTGATGGCTACACCTTC	CASSIDPLDGYTF
.	TRBV9	.	TRBJ2-1	TGTGCCAGCAGCGTAGTCCTAGAATCCTACAATGAGCAGTTCTTC	CASSVVLESYNEQFF
TRBD1	TRBV4-1	.	TRBJ2-5	TGCGCCAGCAGCTACCATGGACAGGGCGGGGAGACCCAGTACTTC	CASSYHGQGGETQYF
TRBD1	TRBV19	.	TRBJ1-5	TGTGCCACTTCAACCGGGACAGGGCACAATCAGCCCCAGCATTTT	CATSTGTGHNQPQHF
TRBD2	TRBV5-6	.	TRBJ2-1	TGTGCCAGCAGCTTACGGACTAGCGGGATCTCGAATGAGCAGTTCTTC	CASSLRTSGISNEQFF
.	TRBV18	.	TRBJ1-2	TGTGCCAGCTCCGGGGTGGACGTCAGAGGCTACACCTTC	CASSGVDVRGYTF
.	TRBV6-5	.	TRBJ2-1	TGTGCCAGCAGTTCCGTTTTGGAGAATGAGCAGTTCTTC	CASSSVLENEQFF
TRBD1	TRBV6-5	.	TRBJ2-1	TGTGCCAGCAGCCGAGACAGGGACGAGCAGTTCTTC	CASSRDRDEQFF
.	TRBV13	.	TRBJ2-3	TGTGCCAGCAGCTTACGGGGGACCTTGAGCACAGATACGCAGTATTTT	CASSLRGTLSTDTQYF
TRBD2	TRBV6-1	.	TRBJ2-1	TGTGCCAGCAGTGAACTTAGACTAGCGGGAGCAGGTGAGCAGTTCTTC	CASSELRLAGAGEQFF
.	TRBV28	.	TRBJ2-7	TGTGCCAGCAAGGTGCAGGGATATCGCTACGAGCAGTACTTC	CASKVQGYRYEQYF
TRBD1	TRBV9	.	TRBJ1-1	TGTGCCAGCAGCGTAGCAGGGGGGTCGTCCATGAACACTGAAGCTTTCTTT	CASSVAGGSSMNTEAFF
TRBD2	TRBV15	.	TRBJ2-5	TGTGCCACCAGCAGAGGGAGGAGTAGCGGGGTCCAAGAGACCCAGTACTTC	CATSRGRSSGVQETQYF
TRBD2	TRBV6-1	.	TRBJ2-5	TGTGCCAGTTCCCCGGGACTAGTTCAAGAGACCCAGTACTTC	CASSPGLVQETQYF
.	TRBV5-1	.	TRBJ2-2	TGCGCCAGCAGCGTGGGAACAACCGGGGAGCTGTTTTTT	CASSVGTTGELFF
TRBD1	TRBV7-2	.	TRBJ2-3	TGTGCCAGCAGCTTAGGAGTGGGACAGTCTTTTTTTAGACAGTATTTT	CASSLGVGQSFFRQYF
.	TRBV29-1	once	TRBJ2-1	TGCAGCGTTGAAACAACTGACAAGGTGATCGGTGAGCAGTTCTTC	CSVETTDKVIGEQFF
TRBD1	TRBV7-8	.	TRBJ2-3	TGTGCCAGCAGCACCAGGGGGCTCTCAGATACGCAGTATTTT	CASSTRGLSDTQYF
TRBD2	TRBV4-1	.	TRBJ2-7	TGCGCCAGCAGCCAAGCTAGCGGACCGCTTTACGAGCAGTACTTC	CASSQASGPLYEQYF
TRBD1	TRBV10-3	.	TRBJ1-2	TGTGCCACAAAAGGACAGGGGGGGGGCCAGTTCGTTCACTATGGCTACACCTTC	CATKGQGGGQFVHYGYTF
.	TRBV14	.	TRBJ1-4	TGTGCCAGCAGCCCGTCGCAGGGGCTTGCAACTAATGAAAAACTGTTTTTT	CASSPSQGLATNEKLFF
TRBD2	TRBV4-2	.	TRBJ2-2	TGTGCCAGCAGCCAAGTGGGAGGGGATAGGGAGCTGTTTTTT	CASSQVGGDRELFF
TRBD2	TRBV11-1	.	TRBJ2-1	TGTGCCAGCAGCCTAGCGGGGGGGGACAATGAGCAGTTCTTC	CASSLAGGDNEQFF
.	TRBV5-6	.	TRBJ1-2	TGTGCCAGCAGCTTAGGGGCTAATGGCTACACCTTC	CASSLGANGYTF
TRBD2	TRBV5-4	.	TRBJ2-1	TGTGCCAGCAGCGTAGCGGGAGGGAGGATGAATGAGCAGTTCTTC	CASSVAGGRMNEQFF
TRBD2	TRBV27	.	TRBJ2-7	TGTGCCAGCTCGATAGGGACTAAATACTACGAGCAGTACTTC	CASSIGTKYYEQYF
TRBD1	TRBV5-6	once	TRBJ1-2	TGTGCCAGCAGCTTAGACGGGACAGGGATCCCCTATGGCTACACCTTC	CASSLDGTGIPYGYTF
.	TRBV4-1	.	TRBJ1-2	TGCGCCAGCAGCCATGGGTTCTTAGGCAGACCAACTAAGTTCTATGGCTACTACACCTTC	CASSHGFLGRPTKFYGYYTF
TRBD1	TRBV5-5	.	TRBJ2-3	TGTGCCAGCAGCTTCCAGGGGGCAGATACGCAGTATTTT	CASSFQGADTQYF
TRBD1	TRBV5-1	.	TRBJ1-1	TGCGCCAGCAGTGCGACAGGGGGCGTCACTGAAGCTTTCTTT	CASSATGGVTEAFF
TRBD1	TRBV11-2	.	TRBJ2-7	TGTGCCAGCAGCTTAGAAGACAGGGGCTACGAGCAGTACTTC	CASSLEDRGYEQYF
TRBD1	TRBV27	.	TRBJ2-4	TGTGCCAGCAGTCTAGGACAGGGGTCAGCCAAAAACATTCAGTACTTC	CASSLGQGSAKNIQYF
TRBD1	TRBV6-5	.	TRBJ1-4	TGTGCCGCCAGGGGGCCGTCTCGAGAAAAACTGTTTTTT	CAARGPSREKLFF
.	TRBV7-9	few	TRBJ2-7	TGTGCCAGCAGCTCCTCAGCCTACGAGCAGTACTTC	CASSSSAYEQYF
.	TRBV5-6	.	TRBJ2-7	TGTGCCAGCAGCAGACAAACCTACGAGCAGTACTTC	CASSRQTYEQYF
TRBD1	TRBV28	.	TRBJ2-6	TGTGCCAGCAGTTCCCTTCGACGACAGGGAACTGGGGCCAACGTCCTGACTTTC	CASSSLRRQGTGANVLTF
.	TRBV9	once	TRBJ2-1	TGTGCCAGCAGCGTAGATGGGCGATACAATGAGCAGTTCTTC	CASSVDGRYNEQFF